This T cell receptor (beta chain) is from a study of graft-versus-host responses after intestinal transplantation. Study summary: Transplant types were multivisceral, liver-intestinal, or isolated intestinal.

Germline V gene lookup returns CDR1 SQVTM and CDR2 ANQGSEA. The V segment lost 7 bases and the J segment 4 bases; nucleotides outside the gene matches: 9. The CDR3 has 15 amino acids. The protocol was immunoSEQ multiplex PCR, while the TCRdb copy is restricted to in-frame clones and leaves out a portion. Here the sample spans 130,000 or so clones, just over 90% being singletons. As for this clone: The antigen is unknown.

This TCR was recovered from a human donor who received an intestinal transplant. The starting material was unstimulated CD4+ T cells sorted from spleen or lymph node cells, obtained before intestinal transplant. The chain carries TRBV29-1 and TRBJ2-2; TRBD2 matches 10 bases. The CDR3 DNA reads as TGCAGCGCCCAGCGGGGGGGCCGTATCACCGGGGAGCTGTTTTTT. This translates into CSAQRGGRITGELFF.